This is a list of T cell receptor beta chains from one sample in a study of blood T cell repertoires in COVID-19. Sequencing was performed with immunoSEQ multiplex PCR; in TCRdb, only in-frame clones are kept and a portion is missing. The table shows fewer than 130,000 clones, with around 85% occurring only once. What was sequenced was peripheral blood. These receptors were collected from a man in his sixties or seventies with active or convalescent COVID-19. Both conserved end residues are part of each CDR3. D genes are given only for firm matches. Size is stated for part of the rows, as once, few or many counts, or as a class when the clone is expanded.

>TRBJ1-2|.|TRBV6-1|once
CASSEYSRVYGYTF
TGTGCCAGCAGTGAATATAGCAGGGTCTATGGCTACACCTTC
>TRBJ2-1|TRBD2|TRBV2|once
CASSREASNEQFF
TGTGCCAGCAGCCGGGAGGCTAGCAATGAGCAGTTCTTC
>TRBJ2-5|.|TRBV6-1|.
CASSEMRGVSETQYF
TGTGCCAGCAGTGAAATGAGAGGTGTGAGTGAGACCCAGTACTTC
>TRBJ2-1|.|TRBV7-8|.
CASSSGDLGEQFF
TGTGCCAGCAGCTCCGGGGATCTCGGTGAGCAGTTCTTC
>TRBJ2-3|TRBD2|TRBV27|.
CASRDTGLAADTQYF
TGTGCCAGCAGGGATACGGGACTAGCGGCAGATACGCAGTATTTT
>TRBJ1-6|.|TRBV27|.
CASRRQPNSPLHF
TGTGCCAGCAGGAGACAGCCAAATTCACCCCTCCACTTT
>TRBJ1-2|.|TRBV27|.
CASSISPHNRSGYTF
TGTGCCAGCAGCATCTCCCCCCACAACAGAAGCGGCTACACCTTC
>TRBJ2-7|.|TRBV2|.
CASSGQGQPDEQYF
TGTGCCAGCAGCGGTCAGGGGCAGCCGGACGAGCAGTACTTC
>TRBJ1-2|.|TRBV12-3/TRBV12-4|.
CASSFYTVGYTF
TGTGCCAGCAGTTTCTACACAGTGGGCTACACCTTC
>TRBJ2-3|TRBD1|TRBV5-1|.
CASSSMSGGRTVDTQYF
TGCGCCAGCAGCTCTATGTCAGGGGGACGTACAGTGGATACGCAGTATTTT
>TRBJ1-5|TRBD1|TRBV6-2/TRBV6-3|.
CASSYRRTGEFNYQPQHF
TGTGCCAGCAGTTACCGGAGGACAGGGGAGTTTAATTATCAGCCCCAGCATTTT
>TRBJ1-1|.|TRBV6-2/TRBV6-3|few
CASSARARDTEAFF
TGTGCCAGCAGCGCCCGAGCGAGGGACACTGAAGCTTTCTTT
>TRBJ1-2|.|TRBV21-1|.
CASSYTGIPGYTF
TGTGCCAGCAGCTATACAGGGATCCCAGGCTACACCTTC
>TRBJ1-1|.|TRBV7-3|.
CASSSQWNTEAFF
TGTGCCAGCAGCTCACAGTGGAACACTGAAGCTTTCTTT
>TRBJ1-4|.|TRBV3-1/TRBV3-2|few
CASSQDRTAYNEKLFF
TGTGCCAGCAGCCAAGATCGAACAGCTTATAATGAAAAACTGTTTTTT
>TRBJ1-5|.|TRBV7-6|.
CANAGWTPGRTNQPQHF
TGTGCCAACGCGGGATGGACTCCGGGACGGACAAATCAGCCCCAGCATTTT
>TRBJ2-1|TRBD2|TRBV7-9|.
CASRLAGVGEQFF
TGTGCCAGCAGACTAGCGGGAGTAGGTGAGCAGTTCTTC
>TRBJ2-5|TRBD2|TRBV5-1|.
CASSLTGGHETQYF
TGCGCCAGCAGCTTGACGGGAGGGCACGAGACCCAGTACTTC
>TRBJ1-1|.|TRBV5-4|.
CASRESRGEAFF
TGTGCCAGCAGGGAGAGCAGGGGTGAAGCTTTCTTT
>TRBJ2-1|.|TRBV27|.
CASSLSGNRLGSYNEQFF
TGTGCCAGCAGTTTATCGGGAAATCGACTAGGCTCCTACAATGAGCAGTTCTTC
>TRBJ1-2|TRBD1|TRBV5-1|.
CASSRDSFYGYTF
TGCGCCAGCAGCAGGGACAGTTTTTATGGCTACACCTTC
>TRBJ1-1|.|TRBV12-3/TRBV12-4|once
CASSWRQATEAFF
TGTGCCAGCAGTTGGCGACAGGCCACTGAAGCTTTCTTT
>TRBJ2-1|TRBD2|TRBV7-8|once
CASTPGLAGYNEQFF
TGTGCCAGCACCCCGGGACTAGCGGGATACAATGAGCAGTTCTTC
>TRBJ2-1|.|TRBV5-1|.
CASSLNVAGYNEQFF
TGCGCCAGCAGCTTGAACGTGGCGGGTTACAATGAGCAGTTCTTC
>TRBJ2-3|TRBD2|TRBV7-9|.
CASSFSGTSGGELTDTQYF
TGTGCCAGCAGCTTTTCCGGGACTAGCGGGGGGGAATTAACAGATACGCAGTATTTT
>TRBJ1-4|.|TRBV13|.
CASSLLPGGEKLFF
TGTGCCAGCAGCTTATTACCGGGAGGTGAAAAACTGTTTTTT
>TRBJ1-6|TRBD1|TRBV5-4|.
CASSLGGQGAHSPLHF
TGTGCCAGCAGCTTGGGGGGACAGGGGGCACATTCACCCCTCCACTTT
>TRBJ2-6|.|TRBV5-1|.
CASSSTGIAGANVLTF
TGCGCCAGCAGCTCTACAGGGATAGCTGGGGCCAACGTCCTGACTTTC
>TRBJ2-5|.|TRBV19|.
CASSMERSQETQYF
TGTGCCAGTAGTATGGAGCGTTCCCAAGAGACCCAGTACTTC
>TRBJ2-7|TRBD1|TRBV5-1|once
CASSLPGQGSSEQYF
TGCGCCAGCAGCTTGCCGGGACAGGGGAGTTCCGAGCAGTACTTC
>TRBJ1-4|.|TRBV27|.
CASRPGSLHTGTYKLFF
TGTGCCAGCCGTCCGGGATCTCTCCATACAGGGACATACAAACTGTTTTTT
>TRBJ2-1|TRBD2|TRBV27|.
CASSSGLAGRYEQFF
TGTGCCAGCAGTTCTGGACTAGCGGGAAGGTATGAGCAGTTCTTC
>TRBJ1-6|TRBD1|TRBV19|many
CASSGTGNSPLHF
TGTGCCAGTAGCGGGACAGGGAATTCACCCCTCCACTTT
>TRBJ2-7|TRBD2|TRBV11-2|.
CASSLGTSALYEQYF
TGTGCCAGCAGCTTGGGGACTAGCGCGCTATACGAGCAGTACTTC
>TRBJ2-4|.|TRBV28|.
CASSLLMAAKNIQYF
TGTGCCAGCAGTTTACTTATGGCCGCCAAAAACATTCAGTACTTC
>TRBJ2-1|TRBD1|TRBV28|.
CASGDRDRDYNEQFF
TGTGCCAGCGGAGACCGGGACAGGGACTACAATGAGCAGTTCTTC
>TRBJ1-1|.|TRBV6-5|.
CASIRNWNTEAFF
TGTGCCAGCATCCGAAACTGGAACACTGAAGCTTTCTTT
>TRBJ1-2|TRBD1|TRBV19|few
CASYPTGTANYGYTF
TGTGCCAGTTATCCTACCGGGACAGCTAACTATGGCTACACCTTC
>TRBJ2-1|.|TRBV7-8|few
CASSFDTHNEQFF
TGTGCCAGCAGCTTTGACACTCACAATGAGCAGTTCTTC
>TRBJ1-5|.|TRBV11-2|.
CASSLGVGDNQPQHF
TGTGCCAGCAGCTTAGGGGTAGGGGACAATCAGCCCCAGCATTTT
>TRBJ1-3|.|TRBV11-2|.
CASSFRMKRASGNTIYF
TGTGCCAGCAGTTTTAGGATGAAGAGGGCCTCTGGAAACACCATATATTTT
>TRBJ1-4|TRBD1|TRBV28|.
CASRPPGQGGLTLFF
TGTGCCAGCAGACCCCCGGGACAGGGAGGCTTAACTCTGTTTTTT